This T cell receptor beta chain was retrieved from a study of blood T cell repertoires in COVID-19 (dated by TCRdb to 2020 to 2022). With respect to the entire study: The collaborator samples originated in the United States, Italy and Spain and spanned the acute and convalescent phases of COVID-19. Sample metadata almost always included a de-identified subject ID, COVID-19 status, age in years and sex. The repertoires were released in a freely available public database intended as a resource for research on the immune response to SARS-CoV-2. Deeply sampled blood TCRbeta repertoires from subjects exposed to, actively infected with, or recovered from COVID-19 were included in the dataset. The prospective study material was composed of cDNA or gDNA derived from T cells, B-cell-depleted T cells, or PBMCs. Where available, HLA class I and class II types were taken from metadata supplied by the sample provider and were not determined by assay-based typing. Samples were obtained from the ongoing ImmuneRACE study (first 160 participants) and from 950 to 1,500 subjects provided by 6 global collaborators. Results the study describes overall, beyond this receptor: The amount of clinical and demographic metadata varied by source and participant and was provided uncurated.

TCRbeta CDR3 regions were amplified from genomic DNA by means of the immunoSEQ Assay, a bias-controlled multiplex PCR. The study's own analysis went as follows. The number of nucleated cells in each sample was estimated by amplification of reference gene primers within the assay. Sequence reads were collapsed and filtered to measure the absolute abundance of every unique TCRbeta CDR3 rearrangement. For each sample, productive Simpson clonality was calculated by taking the square root of Simpson's diversity index across productive rearrangements. The immuneACCESS repertoire file appears here via TCRdb, limited to in-frame rearrangements. These files lack a portion of the clones; in checked studies, under half of the deficit traces to unresolved V genes, and the cause of the others is not known. That table furnishes V, J and clone size, whereas the DNA furnished D and trimming. The sample table shows about 80,000 clones, and 70% to 85% are seen once. The ten top clones hold roughly 14% of the sample.

Including the terminal cysteine and phenylalanine, the CDR3 comprises 14 residues. This entry keeps only the CDR3 DNA: 42 bases, framed from base 1. The germline V gene sets CDR1 to MNHEY and CDR2 to SVGAGI. V and J are truncated by 6 bases and 2 bases respectively, leaving an intervening sequence of 13 bases. As for this clone: It lacks a known antigen. There are no base qualities to consult, and no much larger clone falls within one base.

Whole blood was collected in K2EDTA tubes by collaborating institutions according to the institutions' own protocols. For TCRbeta analysis, collaborator samples were shipped as frozen whole blood, as isolated PBMCs, or as DNA extracted from either sample type. The sequenced sample was peripheral blood. The V and J segments used are TRBV6-5 and TRBJ1-2; 6 matching bases give a weak D call of TRBD1. The clonotype originates from a human donor in a cohort sampled during active COVID-19. The DNA sequence is given as TGTGCCAGCAGCCTGGACAGAATAAACTATGGCTACACCTTC. It translates to CASSLDRINYGYTF.